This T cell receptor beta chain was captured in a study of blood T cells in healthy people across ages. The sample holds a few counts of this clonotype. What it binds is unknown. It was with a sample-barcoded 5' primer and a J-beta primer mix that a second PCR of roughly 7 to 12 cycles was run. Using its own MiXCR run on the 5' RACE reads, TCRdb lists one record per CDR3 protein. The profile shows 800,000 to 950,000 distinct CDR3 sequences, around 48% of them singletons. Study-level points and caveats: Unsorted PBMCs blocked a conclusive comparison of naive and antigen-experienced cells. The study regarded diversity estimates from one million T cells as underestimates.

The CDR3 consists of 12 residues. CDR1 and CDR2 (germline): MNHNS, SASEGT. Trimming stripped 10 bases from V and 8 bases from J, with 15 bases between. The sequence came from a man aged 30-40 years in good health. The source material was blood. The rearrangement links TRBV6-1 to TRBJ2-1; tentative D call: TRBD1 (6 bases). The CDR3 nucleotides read TGTGCCACCGGGACATACCCCGATGAGCAGTTCTTC. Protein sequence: CATGTYPDEQFF.